The 27 T cell receptor beta chains below were found in one sample sequenced in a study of cytomegalovirus exposure and HLA in healthy donors. The assay was immunoSEQ multiplex PCR, and TCRdb's table has in-frame clones only and misses some. Of about 180,000 clones listed, about 83% are singletons. Material: PBMCs. These receptors were taken from a woman in her twenties or thirties in good health and CMV-seronegative.

The rearrangement uses TRBV6-5 and TRBJ1-4; D possibly corresponds to TRBD1 (6 bases). The V gene's germline CDR1 is MNHEY and CDR2 SVGAGI. The CDR3 loop spans 14 amino acids. The V end lost 5 bases, the J end lost 7 bases, and 14 bases lay between the germline ends. DNA for the CDR3: TGTGCCAGCAGTCCCCAGGGGAGGGGTGAAAAACTGTTTTTT. Translating it yields CASSPQGRGEKLFF.

The chain joins TRBV5-4 to TRBJ2-3; TRBD2 matches at 7 bases. Germline CDR1 is SGHNT and CDR2 is YYREEE (reference sequence). The CDR3 sequence is 13 residues long. With V trimmed by 6 bases and J by 9 bases, 10 bases remained unmatched. The chain's CDR3 is CASNPTGEGTQYF. In DNA form, the CDR3 reads TGTGCCAGCAACCCGACCGGGGAGGGGACGCAGTATTTT.

This chain links TRBV7-6 with TRBJ2-3; 10 nucleotides match TRBD2. Looked up from germline, CDR1 is SGHVS and CDR2 is FNYEAQ. This CDR3 is 15 amino acids long. V dropped 6 bases and J dropped 0; count of bases not matched to a gene: 3. CDR3 DNA: TGTGCCAGCAGTGTTAGCGGGGGGAGCACAGATACGCAGTATTTT. Its protein is CASSVSGGSTDTQYF.

This chain joins TRBV7-2 and TRBJ2-4, with 10 bases fitting TRBD1. V shed 5 bases and J 6 bases; nucleotides not matched to a gene: 4. The CDR3 runs to 14 residues. Germline CDR1 and CDR2: SGHTA and FQGNSA. The CDR3 sequence: CASSLGQGGNIQYF. The CDR3 DNA is TGTGCCAGCAGCCTTGGACAGGGGGGAAACATTCAGTACTTC. The full variable domain, rest sourced from reference TRBV7-2 and TRBJ2-4, is GAGVSQSPSNKVTEKGKDVELRCDPISGHTALYWYRQSLGQGLEFLIYFQGNSAPDKSGLPSDRFSAERTGGSVSTLTIQRTQQEDSAVYLCASSLGQGGNIQYFGAGTRLSVL.

This clone was recorded once. The V call is TRBV5-4, the J call TRBJ2-3; 10 bases align to TRBD2. The V and J ends lost 2 bases and 1 base, in that order; junction bases with no gene match: 4. The CDR3 consists of 16 residues. Germline V CDR1 and CDR2: SGHNT, YYREEE (reference sequence). The DNA of the CDR3 is TGTGCCAGCAGCTTTAGCGGGGGGTGGGGCACAGATACGCAGTATTTT. Protein sequence: CASSFSGGWGTDTQYF.

The chain couples TRBV25-1 to TRBJ1-2; D gene uncertain. The V and J ends lost 7 bases and 0 bases respectively, with 6 bases between them. Germline CDR1 and CDR2: MGHDK and SYGVNS. CDR3 length equals 12 residues. The CDR3 sequence is CASTSANYGYTF. The CDR3 nucleotides are TGTGCCAGCACTTCTGCTAACTATGGCTACACCTTC.

The chain is built from TRBV6-1 and TRBJ1-2; D might be TRBD1 (6 bases). This CDR3 is 14 amino acids long. Germline V gene lookup returns CDR1 MNHNS and CDR2 SASEGT. V lost 0 bases to trimming and J lost 6 bases, with 11 bases between them. This CDR3 is CASSEALGADGYTF. Written as DNA, the CDR3 is TGTGCCAGCAGTGAAGCGCTGGGGGCAGATGGCTACACCTTC.

The chain employs TRBV29-1 and TRBJ1-1; D not certain. V dropped 4 bases and J dropped 6 bases, with 9 bases sitting between them. Germline V CDR1 and CDR2: SQVTM, ANQGSEA. CDR3 length: 11 residues. The CDR3 DNA reads TGCAGCGTTGGGGCGGGGTCTGAAGCTTTCTTT. Residues: CSVGAGSEAFF.

The CDR3 DNA follows: TGTGCCAGCTCACCCCCCGGGACTAGTAGGGAGACCCAGTACTTC. Protein sequence: CASSPPGTSRETQYF. The J gene is TRBJ2-5, the V gene TRBV18; 8 bases fit TRBD2. Per the germline V gene, CDR1 is KGHSH and CDR2 is LQKENI. After removal of 3 bases from V and 5 bases from J, the junction contained 8 bases not matched to a gene. The CDR3 totals 15 residues.

This chain uses TRBV9 with TRBJ1-5; TRBD1 might be the D (5 bases). V lost 3 bases to trimming and J lost 2 bases, with 9 bases between them. Germline V gene lookup returns CDR1 SGDLS and CDR2 YYNGEE. This CDR3 region has 14 residues. The CDR3 protein is CASSEPGGNQPQHF. For the CDR3, the DNA is TGTGCCAGCAGCGAGCCGGGGGGCAATCAGCCCCAGCATTTT. The full variable domain, rest sourced from reference TRBV9 and TRBJ1-5, is DSGVTQTPKHLITATGQRVTLRCSPRSGDLSVYWYQQSLDQGLQFLIQYYNGEERAKGNILERFSAQQFPDLHSELNLSSLELGDSALYFCASSEPGGNQPQHFGDGTRLSIL.

The J gene is TRBJ2-3, the V gene TRBV7-2; D possibly corresponds to TRBD1 (6 bases). With 2 bases removed from V and 2 bases from J, the gap between germline ends came to 20 bases. The CDR3 length is 18 residues. Germline assignment: CDR1 SGHTA and CDR2 FQGNSA. CDR3 nucleotide sequence: TGTGCCAGCAGCTTAATTGTGACTGGTGGGGGCCTCACAGATACGCAGTATTTT. Residues: CASSLIVTGGGLTDTQYF.

This chain uses TRBV29-1 with TRBJ2-1; TRBD2 aligns across 8 bases. Germline lookup yields CDR1 SQVTM and CDR2 ANQGSEA. The length of the CDR3 is 17 residues. J lost 3 bases, V lost 5 bases, and 15 bases had no gene match. The CDR3 is CSVYLPPGTRSYNEQFF. The DNA of the CDR3 is TGCAGCGTTTACCTCCCCCCGGGGACTAGAAGCTACAATGAGCAGTTCTTC.

The table lists this clone with a few counts. The chain recombines TRBV5-1 with TRBJ2-7; 7 positions match TRBD2. CDR1 is SGHRS and CDR2 is YFSETQ in the germline V gene. The trim removed 1 base at V and 5 bases at J, leaving 9 bases unmatched. The CDR3 contains 15 residues. CDR3 nucleotide sequence: TGCGCCAGCAGCTTGTTGGCGGGGGTAAGGGACGAGCAGTACTTC. Translation gives CASSLLAGVRDEQYF. The variable domain in full, with the rest retrieved from reference TRBV5-1 and TRBJ2-7, is KAGVTQTPRYLIKTRGQQVTLSCSPISGHRSVSWYQQTPGQGLQFLFEYFSETQRNKGNFPGRFSGRQFSNSRSEMNVSTLELGDSALYLCASSLLAGVRDEQYFGPGTRLTVT.

V usage is TRBV7-8 and J usage is TRBJ1-3, with 8 bases matching TRBD1. This CDR3 is built from 14 residues. J gave up 2 bases and V 5 bases, and 2 bases lay outside the gene matches. Germline V lookup: CDR1 SGHVS, CDR2 FQNEAQ. Here the CDR3 reads CASSRTGTGNTIYF. The CDR3 DNA reads as TGTGCCAGCAGCAGGACAGGGACTGGAAACACCATATATTTT.

V is TRBV25-1 and J is TRBJ2-1, with D perhaps TRBD1 (6 bases). There are 15 residues in the CDR3. V was pared by 1 base and J by 2 bases, with 9 bases between. Germline CDR1 and CDR2: MGHDK and SYGVNS. The chain's CDR3 is CASSELKGAYNEQFF. In nucleotides, the CDR3 is TGTGCCAGCAGTGAATTAAAGGGGGCCTACAATGAGCAGTTCTTC.

This chain joins TRBV5-1 and TRBJ2-5; 10 positions agree with TRBD2. Germline CDR1 is SGHRS and CDR2 is YFSETQ. The CDR3 sequence is 15 residues long. Trimming removed 4 bases from V and 5 bases from J; junction bases left unmatched: 8. For the CDR3, the DNA is TGCGCCAGCAGCCTTAGCGGGGGGCTTTCCGAGACCCAGTACTTC. Its protein product is CASSLSGGLSETQYF.

This clone has just one count. V is TRBV27 and J is TRBJ1-5; D gene ambiguous. Deletions cut 5 bases from V and 4 bases from J, with 12 bases between. The germline V gene has CDR1 MNHEY and CDR2 SMNVEV (reference sequence). The CDR3 sequence is 14 residues long. The CDR3 nucleotides read TGTGCCAGCAGTCCGCTAGGTGGAAATCAGCCCCAGCATTTT. Translated, it gives CASSPLGGNQPQHF.

V usage is TRBV4-1 and J usage is TRBJ2-7; TRBD2 aligns across 12 bases. Germline V gene data show CDR1 as MGHRA and CDR2 as YSYEKL. V was pared by 4 bases and J by 2 bases, with 3 bases of the junction left unmatched. The CDR3 covers 15 residues. The CDR3: CASSPRTSGTYEQYF. The CDR3 DNA follows: TGCGCCAGCAGCCCCCGGACTAGCGGGACCTACGAGCAGTACTTC.

This chain links TRBV7-2 with TRBJ2-1; D may be TRBD1 (5 bases). The V end was cut by 2 bases, the J end by 0 bases, with 8 bases between. Germline-derived CDR1 and CDR2 are SGHTA and FQGNSA. This CDR3 spans 15 amino acids. The CDR3 reads CASSLQTASYNEQFF. The CDR3 nucleotides are TGTGCCAGCAGCTTACAGACAGCCTCCTACAATGAGCAGTTCTTC.

This clone was seen a few times. The rearrangement joins TRBV5-6 to TRBJ1-5; TRBD1 matches 9 bases. The CDR3 has 14 amino acids. The germline CDR1 and CDR2 sequences are SGHDT and YYEEEE. Trimming at V came to 6 bases and at J to 6 bases, leaving 7 bases not matched to a gene. The CDR3 is CASIPGTGPQPQHF. The CDR3 nucleotides read TGTGCCAGCATCCCCGGGACAGGGCCTCAGCCCCAGCATTTT.

V and J are TRBV5-4 and TRBJ2-1, with TRBD1 matching 9 bases. The germline CDR1 and CDR2 sequences are SGHNT and YYREEE (reference sequence). The junction had 5 bases not matched to a gene; V was cut back by 5 bases and J by 8 bases. CDR3 length: 13 residues. Written as DNA, the CDR3 is TGTGCCAGCAGGCAACAGGGGGCCCATGAGCAGTTCTTC. It is translated as CASRQQGAHEQFF.

This clone came up once. The chain combines TRBV6-1 with TRBJ1-5; 9 bases agree with TRBD1. Germline trimming cut 4 bases from V and 0 bases from J; bases unmatched to any gene: 13. The CDR3 contains 19 residues. CDR1 and CDR2 from the germline V gene are MNHNS and SASEGT. CDR3 loop: CASSAILGQGIYSNQPQHF. DNA for the CDR3: TGTGCCAGCAGTGCTATCCTTGGACAGGGGATATATAGCAATCAGCCCCAGCATTTT.

The chain combines TRBV29-1 with TRBJ2-5; D is unresolved. V was cut by 2 bases and J by 0 bases, with 19 bases left in between. Germline CDR1 and CDR2: SQVTM and ANQGSEA. CDR3 length: 17 amino acids. The CDR3 spells CSVELGSSLSYQETQYF. The CDR3 nucleotides read TGCAGCGTTGAACTAGGATCGTCACTCTCCTACCAAGAGACCCAGTACTTC. The entire variable domain, with the rest obtained from reference TRBV29-1 and TRBJ2-5, is as follows: SAVISQKPSRDICQRGTSLTIQCQVDSQVTMMFWYRQQPGQSLTLIATANQGSEATYESGFVIDKFPISRPNLTFSTLTVSNMSPEDSSIYLCSVELGSSLSYQETQYFGPGTRLLVL.

This chain joins TRBV2 and TRBJ1-5; D unclear. V was clipped by 4 bases and J by 1 base, with 5 bases between them. Germline V gene data show CDR1 as SNHLY and CDR2 as FYNNEI. The CDR3 is 13 residues long. The CDR3: CASSVSSNQPQHF. CDR3 sequence (DNA): TGTGCCAGCAGTGTATCCAGCAATCAGCCCCAGCATTTT.

The rearrangement uses TRBV21-1 and TRBJ1-1; TRBD1, the table's D call, lacks a check against the DNA. TRBV21-1 is tagged as a pseudogene. The CDR3 is 17 residues long. The CDR3 region is CASSKHPSRAPNTEAFF. The CDR3 nucleotides read TGTGCCAGCAGCAAACACCCGAGCAGGGCCCCGAACACTGAAGCTTTCTTT.

The rearrangement joins TRBV2 to TRBJ2-5, with D hard to call. The length of the CDR3 is 11 residues. CDR1 SNHLY and CDR2 FYNNEI come from the germline V gene. The germline V and J ends were trimmed by 6 bases and 9 bases, with 11 bases remaining between them. DNA for the CDR3: TGTGCCAGCAGAGAAACATTGGCCCAGTACTTC. Its translation is CASRETLAQYF. Drawing the rest from reference TRBV2 and TRBJ2-5, the complete variable domain is EPEVTQTPSHQVTQMGQEVILRCVPISNHLYFYWYRQILGQKVEFLVSFYNNEISEKSEIFDDQFSVERPDGSNFTLKIRSTKLEDSAMYFCASRETLAQYFGPGTRLLVL.

The chain joins TRBV6-1 to TRBJ2-7; 10 nucleotides agree with TRBD1. This CDR3 contains 14 residues. CDR1 and CDR2 from the germline V gene are MNHNS and SASEGT. V lost 3 bases, J lost 12 bases, and 11 bases stayed unmatched. The DNA of the CDR3 is TGTGCCAGCAGTGAGTCAGTATCATGGGACAGGGGGTACTTC. Its translation: CASSESVSWDRGYF.